These T cell receptor beta chains were read from a single sample in a study of blood T cells in healthy people across ages. Each CDR3 protein is one row after TCRdb ran MiXCR on the 5' RACE reads. Among hundreds of thousands of distinct CDR3 sequences listed, around 52% were seen once. Sequenced sample: blood. These receptors were taken from a woman at least 80 years old in good health. Both conserved end residues are part of each CDR3. A D gene is named only where the DNA matches it firmly. The listing skips clone size in some rows; elsewhere it reads once, few, many or a size class.

TRBV29-1	-	-	TRBJ1-3	TGCAGCGCGGAACGGGGTACTGGAAACACCATATATTTT	CSAERGTGNTIYF
TRBV12-3/TRBV12-4	-	-	TRBJ2-5	TGTGCCAGCAGTTTAAGGAGGGTGGGGACTGGCCAAGAGACCCAGTACTTC	CASSLRRVGTGQETQYF
TRBV12-3/TRBV12-4	TRBD2	many	TRBJ2-5	TGTGCCAGCAGTTTTCGTGGGAGGGCCGACGAGACCCAGTACTTC	CASSFRGRADETQYF
TRBV10-3	TRBD2	-	TRBJ2-1	TGTGCCATCAGTGAGTTATCTAGCGGGAGGGATGAGCAGTTCTTC	CAISELSSGRDEQFF
TRBV7-2	-	-	TRBJ2-7	TGTGCCAGCAGCTTACAGGGGGGTGCGGGAATAGTTTACGAGCAGTACTTC	CASSLQGGAGIVYEQYF
TRBV7-2	-	-	TRBJ1-5	TGTGCCAGCAGCTTTGGGGGAGACAATCAGCCCCGGCATTTT	CASSFGGDNQPRHF
TRBV20-1	-	-	TRBJ2-7	TGCAGTGCCGTCAGGGACGGACCCTACGAGCAGTACTTC	CSAVRDGPYEQYF
TRBV14	-	many	TRBJ1-1	TGTGCCAGCAGCCAAGTTCTGGGTTTACGGGACACTGAAGCTTTCTTT	CASSQVLGLRDTEAFF
TRBV4-2	-	-	TRBJ1-3	TGTGCCAGCAGCCCCGATGGAAACACCATATATTTT	CASSPDGNTIYF
TRBV20-1	TRBD1	many	TRBJ2-3	TGCAGTGCCCCCAGTGACAGGGGTCCTCTGACAGATACGCAGTATTTT	CSAPSDRGPLTDTQYF
TRBV18	TRBD1	-	TRBJ1-2	TGTGCCAGCTCACCCGTCGACAGGGACTACTATGGCTACACCTTC	CASSPVDRDYYGYTF
TRBV12-3/TRBV12-4	-	-	TRBJ2-3	TGTGCCAGCAGGACGGCTCACACAGATACGCAGTATTTT	CASRTAHTDTQYF
TRBV7-8	TRBD2	once	TRBJ2-7	TGTGCCAGTACCTCAAACGCGGGGGGTAATCTGTACAATGAGCAGTACTTC	CASTSNAGGNLYNEQYF
TRBV20-1	-	few	TRBJ2-5	TGCAGTGCTTCAAGGACTGTCCAAGAGACCCAGTACTTC	CSASRTVQETQYF
TRBV7-8	TRBD2	many	TRBJ2-5	TGTGCCAGCAGCGCAAGACTAGCGGGGCACCAAGAGACCCAGTACTTC	CASSARLAGHQETQYF
TRBV6-5	-	-	TRBJ2-4	TGTGCCAGCAGTTACTTGATGGCAGACTACCTTCTAGCCAAAAACATTCAGTACTTC	CASSYLMADYLLAKNIQYF
TRBV15	-	many	TRBJ2-1	TGTGCCACCAGCAGAGATAGGGGGTCGGGTGAGCAGTTCTTC	CATSRDRGSGEQFF
TRBV6-6	-	once	TRBJ2-3	TGTGCCAGCAGTTACCAGGGCCGGGGATTCGCAGATACGCAGTATTTT	CASSYQGRGFADTQYF
TRBV5-1	-	many	TRBJ2-1	TGCGCCAGCAGGCTAACCGGGACTCCCTACAATGAGCAGTTCTTC	CASRLTGTPYNEQFF
TRBV5-1	-	-	TRBJ2-2	TGCGCCAGCAGCCCCCAAGGACCTGTGAACACCGGGGAGCTGTTTTTT	CASSPQGPVNTGELFF
TRBV20-1	-	-	TRBJ2-7	TGCAGTGCTTTGAACGTACTTTACTCCTACGAGCAGTACTTC	CSALNVLYSYEQYF
TRBV5-1	TRBD1	many	TRBJ2-1	TGCGCCAGCAGCGTGGGACAGAACAATGAGCAGTTCTTC	CASSVGQNNEQFF
TRBV5-1	-	few	TRBJ1-3	TGCGCCAGCAGCTTGTCCAGGAATTTCTCTGGAAACACCATATATTTT	CASSLSRNFSGNTIYF
TRBV10-3	-	many	TRBJ1-4	TGTGCCATCAGTGTGTCACAAAATGAAAAACTGTTTTTT	CAISVSQNEKLFF
TRBV5-1	-	-	TRBJ1-2	TGCGCCAGCAGCTCGGCAGGGGAATGGGGCTACACCTTC	CASSSAGEWGYTF
TRBV6-1	TRBD1	-	TRBJ2-3	TGTGCCAGCAGTGGACCGGGACAGGGGTCAGAGAGGGGTACGCAGTATTTT	CASSGPGQGSERGTQYF
TRBV30	-	few	TRBJ2-5	TGTGCCTGGAGTCCCCGACAGACCCAGTACTTC	CAWSPRQTQYF
TRBV7-2	-	-	TRBJ2-5	TGTGCCAGCAGCTTAGTTGGGCTAGCGATGGAGACCCAGTACTTC	CASSLVGLAMETQYF
TRBV20-1	-	many	TRBJ2-7	TGCAGTGCTTCCGGGTTTAGCTCCTACGAGCAGTACTTC	CSASGFSSYEQYF
TRBV12-3/TRBV12-4	TRBD2	-	TRBJ2-7	TGTGCCAGCAGTTTGCGAGGGAGCGGGGCCTACGAGCAGTACTTC	CASSLRGSGAYEQYF
TRBV2	TRBD2	many	TRBJ2-1	TGTGCCAGACAGGGACTAGCGGGGGGAGATGAGCAGTTCTTC	CARQGLAGGDEQFF
TRBV7-9	-	few	TRBJ2-2	TGTGCCAGCAGCTACCGACCCCCAGGTTACACCGGGGAGCTGTTTTTT	CASSYRPPGYTGELFF
TRBV20-1	-	many	TRBJ2-1	TGCAGTGCTAGTTCCCGGGGCCTCTCCTACAATGAGCAGTTCTTC	CSASSRGLSYNEQFF
TRBV12-3/TRBV12-4	TRBD1	many	TRBJ2-7	TGTGCCAGCAGCGTCGGGACAGGCAAGACCTACGAGCAGTACTTC	CASSVGTGKTYEQYF
TRBV3-1	-	-	TRBJ2-1	TGTGCCAGCAGCCCACCAACAATCTACAATGAGCAGTTCTTC	CASSPPTIYNEQFF
TRBV20-1	-	-	TRBJ1-2	TGCAGTGCTAGGAACCCCCCAGGGGCTAACTATGGCTACACCTTC	CSARNPPGANYGYTF
TRBV28	TRBD2	few	TRBJ2-7	TGTGCCAGCAGTCCCGGGACTAGCGAGTACGAGCAGTACTTC	CASSPGTSEYEQYF
TRBV9	TRBD2	-	TRBJ2-3	TGTGCCAGCAGATCAACGGGAGGGACCACAGATACGCAGTATTTT	CASRSTGGTTDTQYF
TRBV2	-	-	TRBJ2-6	TGTGCCAGCAGTGCGCATGGGGTTCAGGGAAGGCTCACTTCTGGGGCCAACGTCCTGACTTTC	CASSAHGVQGRLTSGANVLTF
TRBV15	-	-	TRBJ1-2	TGTGCCACCAGCAGAGATTGGGCCCAGACTAACTATGGCTACACCTTC	CATSRDWAQTNYGYTF
TRBV29-1	-	-	TRBJ1-1	TGCAGCGTTTCCATCACGGGGGGCACTGAAGCTTTCTTT	CSVSITGGTEAFF
TRBV2	TRBD1	-	TRBJ1-1	TGTGCCAGCAGTGAACTACAGGGGACGCTCACTGAAGCTTTCTTT	CASSELQGTLTEAFF
TRBV9	-	many	TRBJ2-1	TGTGCCAGCAGCGTAGTGGGCCAGGGAAATGAGCAGTTCTTC	CASSVVGQGNEQFF
TRBV7-3	-	-	TRBJ2-6	TGTGCCAGCAGTTGGCAGGGCCCAAATTGGGGGGCCAACGTCCTGACTTTC	CASSWQGPNWGANVLTF
TRBV12-3/TRBV12-4	TRBD1	-	TRBJ2-1	TGTGCCAGCAGTTTACAGGGGGCATTCTACAATGAGCAGTTCTTC	CASSLQGAFYNEQFF
TRBV5-1	-	once	TRBJ2-5	TGCGCCAGCAGCTTGGGAGGACTACAGGGGGAGACCCAGTACTTC	CASSLGGLQGETQYF
TRBV20-1	-	many	TRBJ2-1	TGCAGTGCTAGAGATATGACTTGGGATAGTGAGCAGTTCTTC	CSARDMTWDSEQFF
TRBV27	-	-	TRBJ2-7	TGTGCCAGCAGCCCTGACCAGGCCACCTACGAGCAGTACTTC	CASSPDQATYEQYF
TRBV28	TRBD2	-	TRBJ2-7	TGTGCCAGCAGTGGTAGCGGGGGACTCTACAATGAGCAGTACTTC	CASSGSGGLYNEQYF
TRBV5-1	TRBD2	-	TRBJ2-5	TGCGCCAGCAGAACGACCGGGACTAGCGGCTACCAAGAGACCCAGTACTTC	CASRTTGTSGYQETQYF
TRBV12-3/TRBV12-4	-	many	TRBJ2-3	TGTGCCAGCAGCAAACAGCTTCTCAGCACAGATACGCAGTATTTT	CASSKQLLSTDTQYF